This T cell receptor beta chain is from a study of T-cell reconstitution after alpha-beta-depleted transplantation in children. A TCRbeta library incorporating unique molecular identifiers was prepared. MiXCR, applied by TCRdb to the PCR reads, yields one record per CDR3 protein. The sample records about 640,000 distinct CDR3 sequences, about 15% being singletons. This clonotype has more than one count but fewer than ten. The CDR3 has 12 amino acids. V shed 6 bases and J shed 4 bases, with 13 bases lying between them. Germline V gene data show CDR1 as DFQATT and CDR2 as SNEGSKA (reference sequence). The sequence derives from a human donor who donated a stem cell graft to a child with acute myeloid leukemia. The material was PBMCs from the stem cell graft donor, obtained from the stem cell graft. The chain links TRBV20-1 to TRBJ2-7, with a tentative D call TRBD2 (6 bases). The CDR3 DNA sequence: TGCAGTGCCTATTTTCGGGGGTACGAGCAGTACTTC. It encodes CSAYFRGYEQYF.